Below are 6 T cell receptor beta chains sequenced from a single sample in a study of T cell repertoires in cytomegalovirus infection. One entry per CDR3 protein, called by TCRdb with MiXCR from the reads. This sample has nearly 650,000 distinct CDR3 sequences, with roughly 24% found just once. The sample was CD8+ T cells from PBMCs. These receptors were taken from a human donor in good health (CMV status not recorded). Some clones in this sample may be carry-over from other donors' samples.

A few counts support this clonotype. The chain uses TRBV25-1 and TRBJ1-5; no definite D call. The V gene's germline CDR1 is MGHDK and CDR2 SYGVNS. V lost 3 bases and J 4 bases, leaving 10 bases between the germline ends. The CDR3 is 14 residues long. For the CDR3, the DNA is TGTGCCAGCAGTGAGTTGGGGAGGAATCAGCCCCAGCATTTT. It is translated as CASSELGRNQPQHF. Supplemented by reference TRBV25-1 and TRBJ1-5, the full variable domain reads EADIYQTPRYLVIGTGKKITLECSQTMGHDKMYWYQQDPGMELHLIHYSYGVNSTEKGDLSSESTVSRIRTEHFPLTLESARPSHTSQYLCASSELGRNQPQHFGDGTRLSIL.

This clonotype showed up just a few times. The chain uses TRBV20-1 and TRBJ1-6; 9 nucleotides align to TRBD1. With 0 bases clipped from V and 7 bases from J, the junction kept 7 bases outside the gene matches. CDR3 length: 16 amino acids. The germline CDR1 and CDR2 sequences are DFQATT and SNEGSKA (reference sequence). Here the CDR3 DNA reads TGCAGTGCTAGAGATGAAGGACAGGGGAGCAATTCACCCCTCCACTTT. This codes for CSARDEGQGSNSPLHF.

This clonotype was observed a few times. The rearrangement uses TRBV20-1 and TRBJ2-5; unclear D gene. V was shortened by 0 bases and J by 5 bases, with 4 bases between the two germline ends. The germline V gene encodes CDR1 DFQATT and CDR2 SNEGSKA (reference sequence). This CDR3 is 11 amino acids long. CDR3 sequence: CSARDWETQYF. DNA of the CDR3: TGCAGTGCTAGAGATTGGGAGACCCAGTACTTC.

This clonotype was detected many times. The rearrangement joins TRBV7-2 to TRBJ2-3; D remains ambiguous. V was shortened by 7 bases and J by 1 base, with 6 bases between the two germline ends. The CDR3 covers 12 residues. Germline V gives CDR1 SGHTA, CDR2 FQGNSA. The CDR3 protein is CASTWGTDTQYF. The DNA for the CDR3 is TGTGCCAGCACCTGGGGCACAGATACGCAGTATTTT.

This clonotype appeared many times. The V gene is TRBV7-6, the J gene TRBJ2-1; the match to TRBD2 covers 13 bases. The CDR3 length is 16 residues. From germline, CDR1 is SGHVS and CDR2 FNYEAQ. Losses at the gene ends were 5 bases for V and 4 bases for J; bases not matched to a gene: 5. The CDR3 DNA follows: TGTGCCAGCAGCCTTTGGACTAGCGGGGGATACAATGAGCAGTTCTTC. Translation: CASSLWTSGGYNEQFF. Based on the CDR3 plus reference TRBV7-6 and TRBJ2-1, the full variable domain is GAGVSQSPRYKVTKRGQDVALRCDPISGHVSLYWYRQALGQGPEFLTYFNYEAQQDKSGLPNDRFSAERPEGSISTLTIQRTEQRDSAMYRCASSLWTSGGYNEQFFGPGTRLTVL.

The chain links TRBV19 to TRBJ2-7; D unclear. The CDR3 runs 14 residues. V lost 6 bases, J lost 0 bases, and 12 bases lay in between. Germline loops: CDR1 LNHDA, CDR2 SQIVND (reference sequence). The CDR3 region is CASSPDLGSYEQYF. The CDR3 nucleotides read TGTGCCAGTAGCCCGGACCTCGGCTCCTACGAGCAGTACTTC.